These 3 T cell receptor beta chains share one sample of origin, sequenced in a study of tumor-infiltrating lymphocytes in primary liver carcinoma. TCR beta cDNA was reverse-transcribed from 500 to 550 ng of total RNA. The reaction used a constant-region primer and ProtoScript II reverse transcriptase. Slightly modified ARM-PCR with three nested multiplex PCR rounds yielded TCR beta libraries. PCR rounds one and two used TRBV1-TRBV30 forward primers with a C-beta reverse primer for 10 cycles each. TCRdb redid the calling of the multiplex PCR reads with MiXCR, one entry per CDR3 protein. Of about 190,000 distinct CDR3 sequences in the sample, around 85% are singletons; the top ten hold 15% to 20%. Between about 20 and 30 mg of unsorted bulk tissue served as the source from which RNA and DNA were co-extracted. The sequenced sample was tumor tissue from primary liver carcinoma. These receptors were collected from a man aged 35 to 55 with primary liver carcinoma and hepatitis B virus infection.

To note about this clonotype: At one end the junction does not follow the germline gene, possibly because of a read error. The chain employs TRBV2 and TRBJ2-2; 9 bases fit TRBD1. The germline gives CDR1 SNHLY, CDR2 FYNNEI. The CDR3 has 14 residues. This CDR3 reads CVSRGDRDTGELFF. The DNA for the CDR3 is TGTGTCAGCAGAGGGGACAGGGACACCGGGGAGCTGTTTTTT.

This clonotype was found once. The conserved phenylalanine or tryptophan is not found at the CDR3 terminus, so this likely reflects a read error. The rearrangement links TRBV6-2 or TRBV6-3 to TRBJ1-5, with 8 bases identical to TRBD1. This CDR3 spans 14 amino acids. Germline V CDR1 and CDR2: MNHEY, SVGEGT. The CDR3 region is CASSSHRGGQPQHL. The CDR3 nucleotides read TGTGCCAGTAGTTCCCACAGGGGGGGTCAGCCCCAGCATTTG.

Regarding this clonotype: Compared with germline, one end of the junction differs, possibly owing to a read error. V is TRBV6-1 and J is TRBJ1-5; 11 nucleotides match TRBD1. Germline CDR1 MNHNS, CDR2 SASEGT. The CDR3 is 14 residues long. CDR3 protein: CASMRTGGNHPHHF. CDR3 DNA: TGTGCCAGCATGAGGACAGGGGGCAATCATCCCCATCATTTT.